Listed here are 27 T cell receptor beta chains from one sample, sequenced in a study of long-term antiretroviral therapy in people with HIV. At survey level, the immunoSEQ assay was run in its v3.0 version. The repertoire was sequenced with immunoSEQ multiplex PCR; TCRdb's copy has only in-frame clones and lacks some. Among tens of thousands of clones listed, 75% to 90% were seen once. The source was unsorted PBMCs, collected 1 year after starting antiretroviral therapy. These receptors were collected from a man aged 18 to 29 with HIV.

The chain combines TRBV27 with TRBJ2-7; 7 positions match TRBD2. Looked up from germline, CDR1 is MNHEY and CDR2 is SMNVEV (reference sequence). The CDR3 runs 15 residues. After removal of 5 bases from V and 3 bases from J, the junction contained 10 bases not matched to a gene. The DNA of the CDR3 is TGTGCCAGCAGTCCCCCTTCAGCGGGATTCTACGAGCAGTACTTC. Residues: CASSPPSAGFYEQYF.

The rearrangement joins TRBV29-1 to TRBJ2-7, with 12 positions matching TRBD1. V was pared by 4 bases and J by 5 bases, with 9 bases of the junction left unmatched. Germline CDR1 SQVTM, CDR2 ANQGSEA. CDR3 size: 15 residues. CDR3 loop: CSVGGQGALVNEQYF. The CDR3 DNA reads TGCAGCGTTGGGGGACAGGGGGCGCTGGTCAACGAGCAGTACTTC.

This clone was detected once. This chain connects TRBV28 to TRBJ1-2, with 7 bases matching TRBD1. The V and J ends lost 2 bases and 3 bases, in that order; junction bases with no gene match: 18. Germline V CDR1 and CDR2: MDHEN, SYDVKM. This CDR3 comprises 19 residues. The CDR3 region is CASSLRRQGGIGGDYGYTF. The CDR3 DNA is TGTGCCAGCAGTTTAAGGCGACAGGGTGGAATCGGCGGGGACTATGGCTACACCTTC.

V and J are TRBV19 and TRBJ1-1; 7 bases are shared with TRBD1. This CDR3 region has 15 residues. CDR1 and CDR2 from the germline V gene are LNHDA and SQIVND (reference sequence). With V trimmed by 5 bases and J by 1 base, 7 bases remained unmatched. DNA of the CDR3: TGTGCCAGTAGTCCTCGTGACAGGGAGAACACTGAAGCTTTCTTT. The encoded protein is CASSPRDRENTEAFF.

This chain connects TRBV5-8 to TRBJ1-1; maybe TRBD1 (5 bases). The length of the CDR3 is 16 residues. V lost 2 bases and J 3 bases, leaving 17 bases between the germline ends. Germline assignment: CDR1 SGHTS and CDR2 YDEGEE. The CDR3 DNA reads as TGTGCCAGCAGCTTTGGTTTGAGGGGCCGGGACACTGAAGCTTTCTTT. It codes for CASSFGLRGRDTEAFF. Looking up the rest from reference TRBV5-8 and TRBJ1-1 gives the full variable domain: EAGVTQSPTHLIKTRGQQATLRCSPISGHTSVYWYQQALGLGLQFLLWYDEGEERNRGNFPPRFSGRQFPNYSSELNVNALELEDSALYLCASSFGLRGRDTEAFFGQGTRLTVV.

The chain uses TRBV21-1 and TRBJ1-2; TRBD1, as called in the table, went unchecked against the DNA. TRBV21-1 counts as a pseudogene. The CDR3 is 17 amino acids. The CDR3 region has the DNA TGTGCCAGCAGCAAAGCGCTTTATGACAGATCTAACTATGGCTACACCTTC. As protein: CASSKALYDRSNYGYTF.

The chain's CDR3 is CASSQERGMNTEAFF. CDR3 DNA: TGCGCCAGCAGTCAGGAGAGGGGAATGAACACTGAAGCTTTCTTT. V is TRBV5-1 and J is TRBJ1-1; D perhaps matches TRBD1 (5 bases). Trimming left V 5 bases short and J 0 bases short, with 14 bases between. Germline V gene sequence: CDR1 SGHRS, CDR2 YFSETQ. The CDR3 extends over 15 amino acids.

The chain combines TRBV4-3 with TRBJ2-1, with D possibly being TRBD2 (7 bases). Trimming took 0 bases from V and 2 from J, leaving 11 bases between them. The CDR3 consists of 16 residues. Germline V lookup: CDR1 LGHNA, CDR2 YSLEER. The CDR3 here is CASSQEVGGAYNEQFF. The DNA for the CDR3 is TGCGCCAGCAGCCAAGAGGTAGGGGGGGCCTACAATGAGCAGTTCTTC.

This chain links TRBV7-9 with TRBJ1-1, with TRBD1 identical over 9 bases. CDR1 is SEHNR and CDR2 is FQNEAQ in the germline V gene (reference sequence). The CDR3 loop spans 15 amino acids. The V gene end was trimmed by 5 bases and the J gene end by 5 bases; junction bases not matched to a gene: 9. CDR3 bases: TGTGCCAGCAGCACCCAGGACAGGGGAAGGACTGAAGCTTTCTTT. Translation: CASSTQDRGRTEAFF.

The CDR3 region is CASSPGRVNEQFF. CDR3 coding DNA: TGTGCCAGCAGCCCCGGGAGGGTCAATGAGCAGTTCTTC. This rearrangement joins TRBV28 to TRBJ2-1; 8 bases align to TRBD2. The V gene end was trimmed by 6 bases and the J gene end by 6 bases; junction bases not matched to a gene: 4. Germline CDR1 MDHEN, CDR2 SYDVKM. The CDR3 has 13 residues.

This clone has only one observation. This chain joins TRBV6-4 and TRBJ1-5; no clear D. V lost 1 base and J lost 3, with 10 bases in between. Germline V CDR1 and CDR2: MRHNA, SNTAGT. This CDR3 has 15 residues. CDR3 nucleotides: TGTGCCAGCAGTGACTTGGCGGGATCCAATCAGCCCCAGCATTTT. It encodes CASSDLAGSNQPQHF.

CDR3 in DNA: TGTGCCAGCAGCCCCCGTATGGGGATTGACTATGGCTACACCTTC. Its translation: CASSPRMGIDYGYTF. J is TRBJ1-2 and V is TRBV9; no clear D gene. The germline gives CDR1 SGDLS, CDR2 YYNGEE. The CDR3 totals 15 residues. The germline V and J ends were trimmed by 4 bases and 3 bases, with 16 bases remaining between them.

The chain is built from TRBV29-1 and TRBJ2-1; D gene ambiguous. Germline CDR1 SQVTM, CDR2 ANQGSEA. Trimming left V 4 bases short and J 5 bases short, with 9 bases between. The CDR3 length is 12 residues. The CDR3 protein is CSVASVHNEQFF. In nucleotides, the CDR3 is TGCAGCGTTGCGAGCGTCCACAATGAGCAGTTCTTC.

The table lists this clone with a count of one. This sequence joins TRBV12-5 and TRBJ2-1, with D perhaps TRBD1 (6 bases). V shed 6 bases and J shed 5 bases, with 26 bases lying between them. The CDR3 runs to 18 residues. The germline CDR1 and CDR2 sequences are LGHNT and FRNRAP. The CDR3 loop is CASGTTGRGKGRDNEQFF. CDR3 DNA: TGTGCTAGTGGGACCACTGGCAGGGGTAAGGGCCGGGACAATGAGCAGTTCTTC.

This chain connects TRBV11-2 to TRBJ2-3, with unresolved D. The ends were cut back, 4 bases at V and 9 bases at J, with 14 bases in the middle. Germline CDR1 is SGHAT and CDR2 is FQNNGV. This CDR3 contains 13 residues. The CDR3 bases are TGTGCCAGCAGCTCGCTGCGACAAAAAACGCAGTATTTT. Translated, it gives CASSSLRQKTQYF.

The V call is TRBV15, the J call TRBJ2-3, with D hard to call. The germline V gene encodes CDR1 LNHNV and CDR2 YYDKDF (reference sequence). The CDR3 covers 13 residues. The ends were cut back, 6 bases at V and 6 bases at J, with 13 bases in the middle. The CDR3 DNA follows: TGTGCCACCAGGCCCACGGGTGTGGATACGCAGTATTTT. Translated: CATRPTGVDTQYF.

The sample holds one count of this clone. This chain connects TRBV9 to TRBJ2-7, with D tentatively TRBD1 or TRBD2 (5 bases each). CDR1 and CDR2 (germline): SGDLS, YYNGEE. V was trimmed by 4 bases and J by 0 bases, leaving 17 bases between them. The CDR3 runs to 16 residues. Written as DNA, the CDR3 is TGTGCCAGCAGCACCCGAGGAGAGGGGCCCTCCTACGAGCAGTACTTC. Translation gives CASSTRGEGPSYEQYF.

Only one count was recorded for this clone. DNA for the CDR3: TGTGCCAGCAGTGAAATTGCGGGGGCGGGGGGCTATTACAATGAGCAGTTCTTC. This encodes CASSEIAGAGGYYNEQFF. The rearrangement uses TRBV6-1 and TRBJ2-1; 8 positions match TRBD2. CDR1 and CDR2 (germline): MNHNS, SASEGT. The CDR3 is 18 residues long. Losses at the gene ends were 2 bases for V and 4 bases for J; bases not matched to a gene: 13.

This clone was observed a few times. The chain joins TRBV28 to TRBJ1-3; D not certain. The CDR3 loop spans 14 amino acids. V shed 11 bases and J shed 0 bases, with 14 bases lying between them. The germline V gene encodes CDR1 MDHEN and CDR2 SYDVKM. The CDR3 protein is CAANTENSGNTIYF. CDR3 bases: TGTGCCGCCAACACGGAAAACTCTGGAAACACCATATATTTT.

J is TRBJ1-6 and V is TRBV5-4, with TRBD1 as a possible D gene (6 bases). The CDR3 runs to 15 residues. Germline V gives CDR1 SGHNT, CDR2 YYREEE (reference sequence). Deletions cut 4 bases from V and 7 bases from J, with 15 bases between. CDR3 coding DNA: TGTGCCAGCAGCCCCGGGGGCCCAGGGAATTCACCCCTCCACTTT. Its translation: CASSPGGPGNSPLHF.

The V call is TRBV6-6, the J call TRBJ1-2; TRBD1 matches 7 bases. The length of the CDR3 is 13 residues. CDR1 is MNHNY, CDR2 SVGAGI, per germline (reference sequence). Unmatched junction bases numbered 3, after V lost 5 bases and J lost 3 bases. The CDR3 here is CASSTGTDYGYTF. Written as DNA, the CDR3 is TGTGCCAGCAGTACCGGGACAGACTATGGCTACACCTTC.

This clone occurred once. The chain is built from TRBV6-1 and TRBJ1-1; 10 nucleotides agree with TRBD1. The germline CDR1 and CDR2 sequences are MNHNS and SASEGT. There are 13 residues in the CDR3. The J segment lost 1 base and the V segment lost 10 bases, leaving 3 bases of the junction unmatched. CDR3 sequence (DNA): TGTGCCATGAGACAGGGGGCGAACACTGAAGCTTTCTTT. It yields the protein CAMRQGANTEAFF.

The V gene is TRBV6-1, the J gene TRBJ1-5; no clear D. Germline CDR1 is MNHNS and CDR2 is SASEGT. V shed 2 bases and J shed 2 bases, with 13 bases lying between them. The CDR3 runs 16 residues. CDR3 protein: CASSESGEVGNQPQHF. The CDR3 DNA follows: TGTGCCAGCAGTGAATCTGGTGAAGTGGGCAATCAGCCCCAGCATTTT.

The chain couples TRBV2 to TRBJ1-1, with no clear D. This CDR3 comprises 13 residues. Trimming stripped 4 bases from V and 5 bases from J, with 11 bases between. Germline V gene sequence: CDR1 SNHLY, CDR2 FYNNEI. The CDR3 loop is CASSALLETEAFF. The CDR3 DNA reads TGTGCCAGCAGTGCCCTCTTGGAGACTGAAGCTTTCTTT. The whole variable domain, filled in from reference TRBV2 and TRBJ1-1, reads EPEVTQTPSHQVTQMGQEVILRCVPISNHLYFYWYRQILGQKVEFLVSFYNNEISEKSEIFDDQFSVERPDGSNFTLKIRSTKLEDSAMYFCASSALLETEAFFGQGTRLTVV.

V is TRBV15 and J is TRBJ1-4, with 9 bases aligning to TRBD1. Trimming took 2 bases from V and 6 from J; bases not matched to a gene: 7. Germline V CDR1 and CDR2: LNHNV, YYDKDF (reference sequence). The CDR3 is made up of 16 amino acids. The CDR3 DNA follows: TGTGCCACCAGCAGAATTCCGACAGGGGGGGATGAAAAACTGTTTTTT. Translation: CATSRIPTGGDEKLFF. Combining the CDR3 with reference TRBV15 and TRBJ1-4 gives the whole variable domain DAMVIQNPRYQVTQFGKPVTLSCSQTLNHNVMYWYQQKSSQAPKLLFHYYDKDFNNEADTPDNFQSRRPNTSFCFLDIRSPGLGDTAMYLCATSRIPTGGDEKLFFGSGTQLSVL.

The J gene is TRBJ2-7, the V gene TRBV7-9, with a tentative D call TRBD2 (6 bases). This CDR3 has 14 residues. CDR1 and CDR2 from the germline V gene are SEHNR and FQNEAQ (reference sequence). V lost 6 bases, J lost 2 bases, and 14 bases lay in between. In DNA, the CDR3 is TGTGCCAGCAGTCCCATGGGGGGACCCTACGAGCAGTACTTC. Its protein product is CASSPMGGPYEQYF. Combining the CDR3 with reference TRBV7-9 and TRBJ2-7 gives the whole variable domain DTGVSQNPRHKITKRGQNVTFRCDPISEHNRLYWYRQTLGQGPEFLTYFQNEAQLEKSRLLSDRFSAERPKGSFSTLEIQRTEQGDSAMYLCASSPMGGPYEQYFGPGTRLTVT.

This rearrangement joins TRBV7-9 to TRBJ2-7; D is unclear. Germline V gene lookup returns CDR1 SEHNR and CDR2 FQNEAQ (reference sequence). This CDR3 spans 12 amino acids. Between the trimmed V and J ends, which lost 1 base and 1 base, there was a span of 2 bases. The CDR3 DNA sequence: TGTGCCAGCAGCTTAGTGTCCTACGAGCAGTACTTC. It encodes CASSLVSYEQYF. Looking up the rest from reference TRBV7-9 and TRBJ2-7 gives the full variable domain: DTGVSQNPRHKITKRGQNVTFRCDPISEHNRLYWYRQTLGQGPEFLTYFQNEAQLEKSRLLSDRFSAERPKGSFSTLEIQRTEQGDSAMYLCASSLVSYEQYFGPGTRLTVT.